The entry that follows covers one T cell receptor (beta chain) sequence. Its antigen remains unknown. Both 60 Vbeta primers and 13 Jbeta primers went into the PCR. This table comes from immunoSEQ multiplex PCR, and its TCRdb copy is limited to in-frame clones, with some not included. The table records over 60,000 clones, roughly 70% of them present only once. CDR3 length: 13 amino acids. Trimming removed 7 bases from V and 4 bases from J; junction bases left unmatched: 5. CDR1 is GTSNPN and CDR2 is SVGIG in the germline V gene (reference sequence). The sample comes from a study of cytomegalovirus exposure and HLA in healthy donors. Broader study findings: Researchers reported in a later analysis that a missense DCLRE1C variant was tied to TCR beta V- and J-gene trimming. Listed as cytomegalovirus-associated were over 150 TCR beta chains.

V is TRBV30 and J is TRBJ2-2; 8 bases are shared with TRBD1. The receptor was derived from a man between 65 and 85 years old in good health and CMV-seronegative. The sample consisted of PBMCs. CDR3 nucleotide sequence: TGTGCCTCCAGGGGGCAGATCACCGGGGAGCTGTTTTTT. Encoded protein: CASRGQITGELFF. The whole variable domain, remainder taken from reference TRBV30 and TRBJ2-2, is SQTIHQWPATLVQPVGSPLSLECTVEGTSNPNLYWYRQAAGRGLQLLFYSVGIGQISSEVPQNLSASRPQDRQFILSSKKLLLSDSGFYLCASRGQITGELFFGEGSRLTVL.